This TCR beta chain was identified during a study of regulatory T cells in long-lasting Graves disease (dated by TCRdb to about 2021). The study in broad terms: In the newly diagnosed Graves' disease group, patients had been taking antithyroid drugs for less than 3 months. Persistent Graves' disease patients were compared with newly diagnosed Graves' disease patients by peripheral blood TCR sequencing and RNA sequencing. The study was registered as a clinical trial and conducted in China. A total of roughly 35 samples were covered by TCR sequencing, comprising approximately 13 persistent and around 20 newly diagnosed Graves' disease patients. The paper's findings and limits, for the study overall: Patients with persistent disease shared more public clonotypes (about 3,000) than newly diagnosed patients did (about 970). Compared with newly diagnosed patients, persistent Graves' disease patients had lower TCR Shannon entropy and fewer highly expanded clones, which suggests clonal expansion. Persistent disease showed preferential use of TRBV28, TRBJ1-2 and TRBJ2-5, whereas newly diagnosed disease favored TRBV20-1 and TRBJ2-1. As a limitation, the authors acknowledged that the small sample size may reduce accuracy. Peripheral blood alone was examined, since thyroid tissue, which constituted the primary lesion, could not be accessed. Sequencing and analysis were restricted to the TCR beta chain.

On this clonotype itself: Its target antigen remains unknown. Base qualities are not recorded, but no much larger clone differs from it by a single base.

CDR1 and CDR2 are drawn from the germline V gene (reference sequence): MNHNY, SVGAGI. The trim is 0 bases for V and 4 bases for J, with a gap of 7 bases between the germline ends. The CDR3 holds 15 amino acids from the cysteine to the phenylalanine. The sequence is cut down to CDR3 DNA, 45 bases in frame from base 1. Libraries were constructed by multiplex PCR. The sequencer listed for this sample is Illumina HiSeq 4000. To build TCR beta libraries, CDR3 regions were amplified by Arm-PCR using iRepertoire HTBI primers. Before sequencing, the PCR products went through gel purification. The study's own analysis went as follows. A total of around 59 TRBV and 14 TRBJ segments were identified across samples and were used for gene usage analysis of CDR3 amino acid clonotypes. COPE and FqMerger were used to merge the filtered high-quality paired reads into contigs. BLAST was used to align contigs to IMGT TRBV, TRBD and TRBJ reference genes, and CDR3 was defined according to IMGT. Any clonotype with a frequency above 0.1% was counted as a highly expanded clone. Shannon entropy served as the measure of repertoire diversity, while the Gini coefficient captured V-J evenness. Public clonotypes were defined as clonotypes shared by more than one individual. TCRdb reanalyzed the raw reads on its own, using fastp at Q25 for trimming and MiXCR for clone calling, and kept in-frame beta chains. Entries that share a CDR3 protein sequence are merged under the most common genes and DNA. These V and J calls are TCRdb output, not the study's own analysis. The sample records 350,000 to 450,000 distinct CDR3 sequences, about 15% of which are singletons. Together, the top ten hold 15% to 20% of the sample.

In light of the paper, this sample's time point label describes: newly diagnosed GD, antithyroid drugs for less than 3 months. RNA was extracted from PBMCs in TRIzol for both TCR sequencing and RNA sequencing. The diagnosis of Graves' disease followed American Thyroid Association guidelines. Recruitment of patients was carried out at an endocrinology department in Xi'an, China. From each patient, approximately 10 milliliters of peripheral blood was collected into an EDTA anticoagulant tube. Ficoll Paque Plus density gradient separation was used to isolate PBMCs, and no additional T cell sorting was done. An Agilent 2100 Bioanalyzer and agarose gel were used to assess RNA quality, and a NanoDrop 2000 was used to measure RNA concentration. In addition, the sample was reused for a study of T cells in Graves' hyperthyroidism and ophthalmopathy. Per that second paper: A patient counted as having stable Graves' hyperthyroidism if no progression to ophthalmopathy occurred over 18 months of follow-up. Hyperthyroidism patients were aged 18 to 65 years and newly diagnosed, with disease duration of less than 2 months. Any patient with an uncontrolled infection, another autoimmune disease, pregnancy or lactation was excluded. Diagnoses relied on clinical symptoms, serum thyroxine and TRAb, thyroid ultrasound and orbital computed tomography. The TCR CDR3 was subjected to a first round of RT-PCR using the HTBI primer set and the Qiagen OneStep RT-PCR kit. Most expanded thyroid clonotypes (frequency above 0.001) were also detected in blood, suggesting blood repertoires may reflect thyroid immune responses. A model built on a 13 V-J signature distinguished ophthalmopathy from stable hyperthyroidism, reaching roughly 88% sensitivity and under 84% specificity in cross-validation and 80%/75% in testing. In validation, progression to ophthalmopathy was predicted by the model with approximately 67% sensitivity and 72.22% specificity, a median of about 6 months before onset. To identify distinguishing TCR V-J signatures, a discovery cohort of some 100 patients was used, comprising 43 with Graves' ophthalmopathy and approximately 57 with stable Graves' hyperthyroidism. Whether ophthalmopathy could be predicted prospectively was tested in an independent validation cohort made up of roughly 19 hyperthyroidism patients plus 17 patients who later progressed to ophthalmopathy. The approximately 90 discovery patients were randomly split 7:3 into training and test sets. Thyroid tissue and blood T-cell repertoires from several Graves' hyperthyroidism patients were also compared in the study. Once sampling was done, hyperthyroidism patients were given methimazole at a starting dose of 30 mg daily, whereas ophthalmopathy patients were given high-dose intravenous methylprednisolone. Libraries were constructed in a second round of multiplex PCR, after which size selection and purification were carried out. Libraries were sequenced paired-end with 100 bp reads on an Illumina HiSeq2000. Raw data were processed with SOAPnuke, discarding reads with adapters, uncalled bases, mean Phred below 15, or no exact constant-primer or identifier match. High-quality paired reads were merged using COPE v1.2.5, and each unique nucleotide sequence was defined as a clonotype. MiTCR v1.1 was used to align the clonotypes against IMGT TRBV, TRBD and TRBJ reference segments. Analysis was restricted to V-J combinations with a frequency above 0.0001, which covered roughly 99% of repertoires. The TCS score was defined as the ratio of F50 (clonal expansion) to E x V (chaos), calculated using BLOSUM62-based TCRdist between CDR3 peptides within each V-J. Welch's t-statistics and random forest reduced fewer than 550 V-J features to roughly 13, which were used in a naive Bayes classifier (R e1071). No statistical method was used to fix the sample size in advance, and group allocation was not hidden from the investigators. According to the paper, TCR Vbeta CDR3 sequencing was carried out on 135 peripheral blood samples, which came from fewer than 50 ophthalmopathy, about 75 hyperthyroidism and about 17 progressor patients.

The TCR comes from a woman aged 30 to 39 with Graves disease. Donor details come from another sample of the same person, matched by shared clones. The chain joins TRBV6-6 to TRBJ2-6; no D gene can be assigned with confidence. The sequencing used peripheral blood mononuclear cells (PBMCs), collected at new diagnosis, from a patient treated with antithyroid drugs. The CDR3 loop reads CASSYSGNGANVLTF. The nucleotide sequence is TGTGCCAGCAGTTACTCGGGAAACGGGGCCAACGTCCTGACTTTC.